This T cell receptor beta chain was captured in a study of OX40 agonist ivuxolimab in advanced cancers. V was cut by 2 bases and J by 4 bases, with 13 bases left in between. The germline V gene has CDR1 SGHTS and CDR2 YDEGEE. CDR3 length equals 15 residues. Method: immunoSEQ multiplex PCR; TCRdb's copy keeps in-frame clones and lacks some. The sample holds roughly 30,000 clones, approximately 81% seen once. This sequence joins TRBV5-8 and TRBJ1-5; a weak D match, TRBD1 (5 bases). The sequences come from CD4+ or CD8+ T cells sorted from blood, collected in a trial of the OX40 agonist ivuxolimab. This receptor was obtained from an adult with an advanced solid tumor such as melanoma, head and neck, liver or kidney cancer. CDR3 sequence: CASSFSGAVNQPQHF. CDR3 coding DNA: TGTGCCAGCAGCTTCAGCGGGGCGGTAAATCAGCCCCAGCATTTT. Complete variable domain (other parts from reference TRBV5-8 and TRBJ1-5): EAGVTQSPTHLIKTRGQQATLRCSPISGHTSVYWYQQALGLGLQFLLWYDEGEERNRGNFPPRFSGRQFPNYSSELNVNALELEDSALYLCASSFSGAVNQPQHFGDGTRLSIL.